Shown below are 24 T cell receptor beta chains from a single sample sequenced in a study of T cells in women clearing cervical HPV infection. Clones were read by immunoSEQ multiplex PCR, and TCRdb kept only the in-frame ones, dropping some. The sample's table shows 35,000 to 45,000 clones. The specimen was blood buffy coat. Receptors were obtained from a woman between 18 and 69 years old with a cervical HPV16 infection that either progressed to CIN3+ or cleared (not recorded which).

For this clone: The CDR3 is cut off 3 residues early in the read; its end comes from the germline J gene. The gene calls are TRBV5-4 and TRBJ1-2, with 8 nucleotides matching TRBD1. The CDR3 contains 16 residues. Germline V lookup: CDR1 SGHNT, CDR2 YYREEE (reference sequence). J was trimmed by 2 bases and V by 2 bases; bases with no gene match: 8. Incomplete CDR3 DNA: TGTGCCAGCAGCTTTCTTCCCGGGACAGGAAACTATGGC. Translated: CASSFLPGTGNYG. The CDR3, in full, reads CASSFLPGTGNYGYTF.

Remarks on this clone: The CDR3 extends 3 residues past the end of the read, so its final part is completed from the germline J gene. This chain joins TRBV28 and TRBJ1-1, with TRBD1 matching over 8 bases. CDR1 is MDHEN, CDR2 SYDVKM, per germline. There are 13 residues in the CDR3. V shed 8 bases and J 3 bases; nucleotides not matched to a gene: 5. CDR3 bases read: TGTGCCAGCGGACCGACAGGGGACACTGAA. This codes for CASGPTGDTE. The entire CDR3 is CASGPTGDTEAFF.

Turning to this clone: The read gets to within 3 residues of the CDR3 end, and the germline J gene fills in the rest. This rearrangement joins TRBV29-1 to TRBJ1-1, with no clear D. The CDR3 is 12 amino acids. Deletions cut 6 bases from V and 0 bases from J, with 8 bases between. Germline loops: CDR1 SQVTM, CDR2 ANQGSEA. The CDR3 DNA, read in part, is TGCAGCGTAGCAACAGTGAACACTGAA. Its protein product is CSVATVNTE. In full, the CDR3 reads CSVATVNTEAFF.

Notes on this clone: The CDR3 is cut off 3 residues early in the read; its end comes from the germline J gene. V is TRBV11-3 and J is TRBJ2-3; 7 bases fit TRBD1. Germline V CDR1 and CDR2: SGHNT, YENEEA. This CDR3 has 15 amino acids. The CDR3 is CASSLKQGYQETQYF. CDR3 DNA, as far as it was read: TGTGCCAGCAGCTTAAAACAGGGGTACCAAGAGACG.

With regard to this clone: The read ends 3 residues early relative to the CDR3; the germline J gene fills the gap. The J gene is TRBJ1-2, the V gene TRBV30; 8 bases map to TRBD1. The CDR3 contains 17 residues. V shed 7 bases and J 3 bases; nucleotides not matched to a gene: 19. Germline lookup yields CDR1 GTSNPN and CDR2 SVGIG (reference sequence). CDR3 bases read: TGTGCCTCCCCCCGCGGGACAGGATGGGGAATAGACTATGGC. This gives the protein CASPRGTGWGIDYG. The CDR3 in its entirety is CASPRGTGWGIDYGYTF.

With regard to this clone: With the read ending 3 residues before the CDR3 end, the germline J gene is used to fill in that end. This chain joins TRBV28 and TRBJ2-5; the match to TRBD1 covers 12 bases. Losses at the gene ends were 6 bases for V and 4 bases for J; bases not matched to a gene: 9. This CDR3 has 16 amino acids. CDR1 and CDR2 from the germline V gene are MDHEN and SYDVKM. The CDR3 bases that were read are TGTGCCAGCAGCACCCCGGGACAGGGGGCACGAGAGACC. Encoded protein: CASSTPGQGARET. The whole CDR3 region reads CASSTPGQGARETQYF. Based on the CDR3 plus reference TRBV28 and TRBJ2-5, the full variable domain is DVKVTQSSRYLVKRTGEKVFLECVQDMDHENMFWYRQDPGLGLRLIYFSYDVKMKEKGDIPEGYSVSREKKERFSLILESASTNQTSMYLCASSTPGQGARETQYFGPGTRLLVL.

About this clone: The read gets to within 3 residues of the CDR3 end, and the germline J gene fills in the rest. The gene calls are TRBV19 and TRBJ2-1; TRBD2 aligns across 7 bases. The CDR3 length is 13 residues. Germline CDR1 is LNHDA and CDR2 is SQIVND (reference sequence). V shed 7 bases and J 9 bases; nucleotides not matched to a gene: 9. The CDR3 protein is CASNAGGSSEQFF. The part of the CDR3 DNA that was read is TGTGCCAGTAATGCGGGCGGGAGTTCTGAG. Based on the CDR3 plus reference TRBV19 and TRBJ2-1, the full variable domain is DGGITQSPKYLFRKEGQNVTLSCEQNLNHDAMYWYRQDPGQGLRLIYYSQIVNDFQKGDIAEGYSVSREKKESFPLTVTSAQKNPTAFYLCASNAGGSSEQFFGPGTRLTVL.

Details on this clone: The CDR3 is cut off 3 residues early in the read; its end comes from the germline J gene. The chain is built from TRBV7-9 and TRBJ1-5; TRBD1 matches 7 bases. V shed 1 base and J 3 bases; nucleotides not matched to a gene: 3. Germline CDR1 SEHNR, CDR2 FQNEAQ (reference sequence). The CDR3 is 15 amino acids. CDR3 loop: CASSLGGQNNQPQHF. The DNA read from the CDR3 is TGTGCCAGCAGCTTAGGGGGACAGAACAATCAGCCC.

As regards this clone: The read terminates 3 residues before the CDR3 end, so the remaining end is supplied by the germline J gene. V usage is TRBV19 and J usage is TRBJ2-7, with a tentative D call TRBD1 (6 bases). V was shortened by 9 bases and J by 5 bases, with 26 bases between the two germline ends. The CDR3 runs 16 residues. Germline assignment: CDR1 LNHDA and CDR2 SQIVND (reference sequence). CDR3 DNA (partial): TGTGCCAGCCGATCTTCGGTACAGGGCCCCTTAAACGAG. Amino acids: CASRSSVQGPLNE. The whole CDR3 reads CASRSSVQGPLNEQYF.

Notes on this clone: The sequence runs out 3 residues before the end of the CDR3; the remainder is reconstructed from the germline J gene. The chain employs TRBV7-9 and TRBJ1-3; unclear D gene. V lost 4 bases and J 4 bases, leaving 11 bases between the germline ends. Germline V gene data show CDR1 as SEHNR and CDR2 as FQNEAQ (reference sequence). The CDR3 contains 14 residues. The CDR3 region is CASSSPRGGNTIYF. CDR3 DNA (partial): TGTGCCAGCAGCTCCCCCCGGGGAGGAAACACC.

A note on this clone: Read sequence stops 3 residues before the CDR3 end, and the germline J gene provides the missing end. This rearrangement joins TRBV6-2 or TRBV6-3 to TRBJ2-5; 13 bases map to TRBD2. CDR1 and CDR2 (germline): MNHEY, SVGEGT. The V segment lost 4 bases and the J segment 4 bases; nucleotides outside the gene matches: 3. This CDR3 spans 15 amino acids. The CDR3 region is CASSFGTSGTETQYF. The covered CDR3 bases are TGTGCCAGCAGTTTTGGGACTAGCGGGACAGAGACC.

On this clone itself: The CDR3 goes on 3 residues after the read ends, and that part is filled in from the germline J gene. The chain recombines TRBV19 with TRBJ2-2; tentatively, D is TRBD1 (5 bases). This CDR3 region has 18 residues. Germline V lookup: CDR1 LNHDA, CDR2 SQIVND (reference sequence). The DNA read from the CDR3 is TGTGCCAGTAGTATAGTCCCCACAGCCGCCTCTGGGGCCAACGTG. This encodes CASSIVPTAASGANV. The complete CDR3 reads CASSIVPTAASGANVLFF.

On this clone itself: The read gets to within 3 residues of the CDR3 end, and the germline J gene fills in the rest. The chain combines TRBV6-1 with TRBJ2-3; D not certain. CDR3 size: 16 residues. The germline gives CDR1 MNHNS, CDR2 SASEGT. The sequenced CDR3 bases are TGTGCCAGCAGTGAAGATCTTCGCGGATCAAAAGAGACG. Translated, it gives CASSEDLRGSKET. The CDR3 in full is CASSEDLRGSKETQYF.

For this clone: The read stops 3 residues short of the end of the CDR3; the missing end is completed from the germline J gene. This chain links TRBV12-3 or TRBV12-4 with TRBJ2-1; D possibly corresponds to TRBD2 (5 bases). Deletions cut 7 bases from V and 9 bases from J, with 16 bases between. This CDR3 comprises 13 residues. The CDR3 region is CASTTEGRSEQFF. CDR3 bases read: TGTGCCAGCACTACTGAGGGTAGGTCTGAG.

A note on this clone: The observed sequence ends 3 residues before the CDR3 terminus, with the missing tail filled in from the germline J gene. The chain is built from TRBV5-6 and TRBJ1-2, with D tentatively TRBD1 (6 bases). V lost 7 bases, J lost 7 bases, and 14 bases lay in between. Germline assignment: CDR1 SGHDT and CDR2 YYEEEE. The CDR3 contains 12 residues. The CDR3 reads CASAGGQIGYTF. The sequenced part of the CDR3 DNA is TGTGCCAGCGCCGGAGGACAGATTGGC.

As regards this clone: The DNA ends 3 residues before the CDR3 does, and the rest of the CDR3 is filled in from the germline J gene. The rearrangement links TRBV5-1 to TRBJ2-7; TRBD2 aligns across 10 bases. Per the germline V gene, CDR1 is SGHRS and CDR2 is YFSETQ. This CDR3 comprises 14 residues. V was pared by 4 bases and J by 4 bases, with 5 bases of the junction left unmatched. The CDR3 is CASSLTSGSYEQYF. The sequenced part of the CDR3 DNA is TGCGCCAGCAGCCTGACTAGCGGGTCTTACGAG.

About this clone: The observed sequence ends 3 residues before the CDR3 terminus, with the missing tail filled in from the germline J gene. The chain carries TRBV20-1 and TRBJ2-1; D may be TRBD1 (5 bases). The germline V gene has CDR1 DFQATT and CDR2 SNEGSKA (reference sequence). Trimming stripped 5 bases from V and 8 bases from J, with 13 bases between. The CDR3 covers 12 residues. CDR3 protein: CSAGQNTDEQFF. CDR3 DNA (partial): TGCAGTGCTGGACAAAATACGGATGAG.

Turning to this clone: The read ends 3 residues before the CDR3 terminus; that terminus is restored from the germline J gene. The chain combines TRBV19 with TRBJ2-3; TRBD2 aligns across 12 bases. CDR1 is LNHDA, CDR2 SQIVND, per germline (reference sequence). The V and J ends lost 6 bases and 6 bases, in that order; junction bases with no gene match: 10. The CDR3 spans 16 residues. The CDR3: CASRLVLAGGGDTQYF. The DNA read from the CDR3 is TGTGCCAGTAGATTGGTACTAGCGGGGGGAGGGGATACG.

Details on this clone: The missing CDR3 end, 3 residues past where the read stops, is filled in from the germline J gene. The chain couples TRBV19 to TRBJ2-7; TRBD1 matches at 9 bases. This CDR3 is built from 15 residues. Unmatched junction bases numbered 6, after V lost 6 bases and J lost 0 bases. CDR1 is LNHDA and CDR2 is SQIVND in the germline V gene (reference sequence). Incomplete CDR3 DNA: TGTGCCAGTAGGAACGACAGGGGGAGCTCCTACGAG. Translating it yields CASRNDRGSSYE. The full CDR3 is CASRNDRGSSYEQYF.

A note on this clone: The read stops 3 residues short of the end of the CDR3; the missing end is completed from the germline J gene. The V and J genes are TRBV5-4 and TRBJ2-1; 12 nucleotides line up with TRBD2. The germline CDR1 and CDR2 sequences are SGHNT and YYREEE (reference sequence). With 4 bases clipped from V and 7 bases from J, the junction kept 6 bases outside the gene matches. There are 15 residues in the CDR3. The CDR3 sequence is CASSPGLAGWNEQFF. CDR3 DNA (partial): TGTGCCAGCAGCCCCGGACTAGCGGGATGGAATGAG.

About this clone itself: From the germline J gene comes the end of the CDR3, since the read stops 3 residues before it. The chain carries TRBV23-1 and TRBJ1-2, with TRBD1 matching over 12 bases. TRBV23-1 qualifies as an ORF whose function is uncertain. The CDR3 has 18 amino acids. The CDR3 sequence: CASSRSGGGDRGLTDYTF. The sequenced part of the CDR3 DNA is TGCGCCAGCAGTCGCTCGGGAGGTGGGGACAGGGGGCTTACTGAC.

Regarding this clone: Read coverage stops 3 residues before the CDR3 terminus; the germline J gene supplies the remainder. This chain uses TRBV19 with TRBJ2-1; D ambiguous. CDR1 LNHDA and CDR2 SQIVND come from the germline V gene (reference sequence). The CDR3 consists of 13 residues. Trimming took 10 bases from V and 5 from J, leaving 15 bases between them. The CDR3 reads CATTNATNNEQFF. The covered CDR3 bases are TGTGCCACCACTAACGCCACTAACAATGAG.

A note on this clone: The read comes to an end 3 residues before the CDR3 does, leaving the germline J gene to fill in the end. This rearrangement joins TRBV30 to TRBJ1-5; perhaps TRBD1 as D (5 bases). The germline V gene encodes CDR1 GTSNPN and CDR2 SVGIG (reference sequence). V shed 0 bases and J shed 1 base, with 31 bases lying between them. The CDR3 loop spans 22 amino acids. CDR3 sequence reads: CAWSVREGGARARPFSNQPQHF. CDR3 DNA (partial): TGTGCCTGGAGTGTACGGGAAGGCGGAGCCAGGGCGAGGCCCTTCAGCAATCAGCCC.

As to this clone: The read gets to within 3 residues of the CDR3 end, and the germline J gene fills in the rest. V usage is TRBV7-3 and J usage is TRBJ2-2, with 12 bases matching TRBD2. Germline CDR1 and CDR2: SGHTA and FQGTGA. CDR3 length equals 18 residues. V trimming: 5 bases; J trimming: 5 bases; junction bases outside the gene matches: 12. The covered CDR3 bases are TGTGCCAGCAGCCGTTCACCTAGCGGGAGGGCCCGGACCGGGGAG. This translates into CASSRSPSGRARTGE. The CDR3 in full is CASSRSPSGRARTGELFF.